The source of this TCR beta chain is a study of shared clonotypes between healthy human individuals. General study points: As a rule, naive subsets had a larger estimated richness than memory subsets.

The germline V and J ends were trimmed by 3 bases and 0 bases, with 6 bases remaining between them. The CDR3 extends over 14 amino acids. Germline V lookup: CDR1 LNHDA, CDR2 SQIVND (reference sequence). Adults of Caucasian background living in Nashville, Tennessee made up all donors. Each sorted subset replicate got 200 ng genomic DNA, roughly 27,000 genomes. The method was immunoSEQ multiplex PCR; TCRdb's version includes in-frame clones alone and lacks a portion of them. There are about 2.4 million clones in the sample; 80% to 95% occur only once, and roughly 0.39% lies in the top ten. About this clone itself: Its antigen remains unknown. This sample also contains other DNA sequences that code for the same CDR3.

The specimen sequenced was naive CD4+ T cells from PBMCs. Specified subset: CD45RA+ positively selected. The genes are TRBV19 and TRBJ1-5; D remains unclear. This receptor was obtained from a man aged 18 to 35 in good health. Some clones in this sample may be carry-over from other donors' samples. The CDR3 nucleotides are TGTGCCAGTAGTATCTTCTCTAGCAATCAGCCCCAGCATTTT. Translation: CASSIFSSNQPQHF.